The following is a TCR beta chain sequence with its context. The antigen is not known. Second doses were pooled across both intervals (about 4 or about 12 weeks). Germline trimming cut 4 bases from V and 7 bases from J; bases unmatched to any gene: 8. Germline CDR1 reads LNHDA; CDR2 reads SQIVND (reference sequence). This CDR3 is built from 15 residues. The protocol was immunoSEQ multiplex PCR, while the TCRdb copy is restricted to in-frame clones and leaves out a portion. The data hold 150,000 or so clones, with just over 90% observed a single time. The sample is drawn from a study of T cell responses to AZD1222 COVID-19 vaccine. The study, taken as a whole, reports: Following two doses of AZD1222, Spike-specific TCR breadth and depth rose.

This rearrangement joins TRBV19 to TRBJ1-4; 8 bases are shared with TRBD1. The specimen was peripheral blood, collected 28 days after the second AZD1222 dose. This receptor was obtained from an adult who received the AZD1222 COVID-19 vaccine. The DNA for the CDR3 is TGTGCCAGTAGTACCAGACAGGGGTTTGGTGAAAAACTGTTTTTT. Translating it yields CASSTRQGFGEKLFF.